This entry is about one TCR beta chain. Its antigen is undetermined. This record belongs to a study of cytomegalovirus exposure and HLA in healthy donors. Overall study: Earlier sequencing of about 179 million T cells yielded around 100 million unique TCR beta sequences. Study-level points and caveats: As a later analysis showed, several of the most significant clusters appeared to be linked to common viral pathogens. Trimming of TCR beta V- and J-genes showed a link, identified in a later analysis, to a missense DCLRE1C variant.

Use of 60 Vbeta and 13 Jbeta primers characterized the PCR. Generated by immunoSEQ multiplex PCR, the TCRdb table keeps only in-frame clones and is missing some. The sample holds 150,000 to 200,000 clones. This sequence originates from a woman between 18 and 29 years old in good health and CMV-seropositive. Material: PBMCs.

The CDR3 bases are TGTGCCAGCAGCTTAGGTGGGTGGCGACTAGCCGGGGATACGCAGTATTTT. Translating gives CASSLGGWRLAGDTQYF. The chain employs TRBV11-2 and TRBJ2-3, with 7 bases identical to TRBD2. This CDR3 spans 17 amino acids. The ends lost 1 base at V and 6 bases at J; junction bases unmatched: 13. The germline gives CDR1 SGHAT, CDR2 FQNNGV.